This T cell receptor (beta chain) was recorded in a study of cytomegalovirus exposure and HLA in healthy donors. Donors were ostensibly healthy at sampling, although undocumented immune exposures were probable. Regarding this clone: The target antigen is unknown.

The PCR had 60 Vbeta and 13 Jbeta primers. The repertoire was sequenced with immunoSEQ multiplex PCR; TCRdb's copy has only in-frame clones and lacks some. Among approximately 160,000 clones, approximately 80% were seen once, and the ten largest hold 1.5% to 2%. Study results and caveats: According to the study, 160 or so TCR beta chains were cytomegalovirus-associated. As immune exposure information, only CMV serostatus was available. For presence/absence analyses, sequencing depth was assumed to be roughly uniform across donors.

CDR1 MNHNS and CDR2 SASEGT come from the germline V gene. The CDR3 runs to 18 residues. With V trimmed by 4 bases and J by 4 bases, 18 bases remained unmatched. This clonotype originated in a woman aged 25 to 39 in good health and CMV-seronegative. The rearrangement joins TRBV6-1 to TRBJ2-7; 8 bases align to TRBD1. Sequencing input: PBMCs. The CDR3 DNA sequence: TGTGCCAGCAGTGCCAGGGGGACAGGTATAGGTAAGCCTTACGAGCAGTACTTC. This sequence encodes CASSARGTGIGKPYEQYF.